This T cell receptor (beta chain) was captured by sequencing in a study of blood T cell repertoires in COVID-19. Study context: COVID-19 samples, acute and convalescent, were from the United States, Italy and Spain.

CDR3 size: 14 residues. Germline V lookup: CDR1 MNHEY, CDR2 SVGAGI. Trimming took 6 bases from V and 4 from J; bases not matched to a gene: 4. Sequenced by immunoSEQ multiplex PCR; TCRdb stores in-frame clones only, minus some. This table holds approximately 51,000 clones, under 95% found once. The receptor's source is a man between 65 and 79 years old with active COVID-19. The chain employs TRBV6-5 and TRBJ1-1; 11 nucleotides match TRBD1. The material sequenced was peripheral blood. The CDR3 DNA sequence: TGTGCCAGCAGCCGGGGACAGGGGGGCACTGAAGCTTTCTTT. Translation: CASSRGQGGTEAFF.